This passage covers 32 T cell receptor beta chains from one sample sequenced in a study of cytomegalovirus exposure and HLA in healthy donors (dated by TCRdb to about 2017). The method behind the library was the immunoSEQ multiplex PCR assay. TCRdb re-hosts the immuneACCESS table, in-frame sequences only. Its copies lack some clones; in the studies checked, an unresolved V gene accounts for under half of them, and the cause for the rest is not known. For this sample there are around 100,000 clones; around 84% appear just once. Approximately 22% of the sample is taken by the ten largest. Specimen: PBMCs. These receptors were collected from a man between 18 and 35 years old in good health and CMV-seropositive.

The CDR3, as DNA: TGTGCCAGCAGCCTTGGGACTAGCGGGAGTTATGAGCAGTTCTTC. Amino acid sequence: CASSLGTSGSYEQFF. This chain links TRBV27 with TRBJ2-1, with 14 bases aligning to TRBD2. The CDR3 loop spans 15 amino acids. The germline V gene encodes CDR1 MNHEY and CDR2 SMNVEV (reference sequence). V trimming: 6 bases; J trimming: 8 bases; junction bases outside the gene matches: 6.

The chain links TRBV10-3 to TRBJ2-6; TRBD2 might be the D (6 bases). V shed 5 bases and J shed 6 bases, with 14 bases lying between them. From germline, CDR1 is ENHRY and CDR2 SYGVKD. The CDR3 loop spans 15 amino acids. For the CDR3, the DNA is TGTGCCATCAGTTCGGGACTGCCTGAGGCCAACGTCCTGACTTTC. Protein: CAISSGLPEANVLTF.

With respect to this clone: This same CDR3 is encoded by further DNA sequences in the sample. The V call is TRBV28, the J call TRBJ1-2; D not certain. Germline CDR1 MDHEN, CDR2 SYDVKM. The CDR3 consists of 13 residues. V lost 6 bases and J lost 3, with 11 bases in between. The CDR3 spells CASSLPGDYGYTF. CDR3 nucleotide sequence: TGTGCCAGCAGCTTACCCGGGGACTATGGCTACACCTTC.

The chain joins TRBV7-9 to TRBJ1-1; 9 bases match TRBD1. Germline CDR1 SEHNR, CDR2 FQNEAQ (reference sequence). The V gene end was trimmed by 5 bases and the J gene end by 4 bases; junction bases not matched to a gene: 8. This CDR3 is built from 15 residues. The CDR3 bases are TGTGCCAGCAGCCCTCGGACAGGGGTGGGCACTGAAGCTTTCTTT. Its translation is CASSPRTGVGTEAFF.

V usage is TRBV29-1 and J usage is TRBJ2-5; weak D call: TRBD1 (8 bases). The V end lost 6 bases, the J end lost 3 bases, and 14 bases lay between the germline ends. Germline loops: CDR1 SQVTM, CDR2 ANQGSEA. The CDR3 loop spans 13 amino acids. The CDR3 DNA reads TGCAGCGTCACAGGGGGGGGTGAAGAGACCCAGTACTTC. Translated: CSVTGGGEETQYF.

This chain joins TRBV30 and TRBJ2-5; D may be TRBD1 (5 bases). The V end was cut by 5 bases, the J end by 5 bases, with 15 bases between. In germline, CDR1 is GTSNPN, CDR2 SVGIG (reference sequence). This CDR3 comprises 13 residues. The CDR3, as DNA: TGTGCCTGGGGGGTCAGGGCCCCGGAGACCCAGTACTTC. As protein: CAWGVRAPETQYF.

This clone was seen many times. CDR3 sequence (DNA): TGTGCCTGGGTCAATGGCTACACCTTC. It specifies CAWVNGYTF. The chain employs TRBV30 and TRBJ1-2; D remains unclear. Germline values: CDR1 GTSNPN, CDR2 SVGIG (reference sequence). V lost 5 bases and J 6 bases, leaving 4 bases between the germline ends. The CDR3 sequence is 9 residues long.

Here the CDR3 reads CASSLDKANYGYTF. In nucleotides, the CDR3 is TGTGCCAGCAGCTTAGACAAAGCTAACTATGGCTACACCTTC. The V gene is TRBV7-8, the J gene TRBJ1-2; D unresolved. Trimming pared 1 base from V and 0 bases from J, leaving 6 bases between. CDR3 size: 14 residues. From germline, CDR1 is SGHVS and CDR2 FQNEAQ.

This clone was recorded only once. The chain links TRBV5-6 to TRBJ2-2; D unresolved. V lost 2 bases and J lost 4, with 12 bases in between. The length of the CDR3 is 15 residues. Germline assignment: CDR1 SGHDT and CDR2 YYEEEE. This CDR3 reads CASSLSNSPTGELFF. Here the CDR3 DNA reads TGTGCCAGCAGCTTAAGTAACTCGCCCACCGGGGAGCTGTTTTTT. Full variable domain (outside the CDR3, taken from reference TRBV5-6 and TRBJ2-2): DAGVTQSPTHLIKTRGQQVTLRCSPKSGHDTVSWYQQALGQGPQFIFQYYEEEERQRGNFPDRFSGHQFPNYSSELNVNALLLGDSALYLCASSLSNSPTGELFFGEGSRLTVL.

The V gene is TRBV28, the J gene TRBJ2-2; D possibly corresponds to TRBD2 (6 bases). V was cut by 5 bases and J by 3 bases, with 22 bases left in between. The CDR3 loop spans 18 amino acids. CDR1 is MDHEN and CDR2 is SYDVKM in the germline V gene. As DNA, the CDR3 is TGTGCCAGCAGTGCCCTGCGGGACTTTCTATTATACACCGGGGAGCTGTTTTTT. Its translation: CASSALRDFLLYTGELFF.

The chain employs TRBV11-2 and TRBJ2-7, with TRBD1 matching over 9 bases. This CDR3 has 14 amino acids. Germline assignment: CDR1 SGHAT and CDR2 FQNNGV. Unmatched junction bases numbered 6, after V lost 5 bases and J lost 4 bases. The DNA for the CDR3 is TGTGCCAGCAGCGCCCCGGGACAGGGTTACGAGCAGTACTTC. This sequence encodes CASSAPGQGYEQYF.

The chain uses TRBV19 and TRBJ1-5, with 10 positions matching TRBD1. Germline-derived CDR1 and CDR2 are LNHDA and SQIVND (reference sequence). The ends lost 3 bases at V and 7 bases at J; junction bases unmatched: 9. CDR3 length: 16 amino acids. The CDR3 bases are TGTGCCAGTAGTATTGAGGGACAGGGGCTTCCACAGCCCCAGCATTTT. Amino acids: CASSIEGQGLPQPQHF.

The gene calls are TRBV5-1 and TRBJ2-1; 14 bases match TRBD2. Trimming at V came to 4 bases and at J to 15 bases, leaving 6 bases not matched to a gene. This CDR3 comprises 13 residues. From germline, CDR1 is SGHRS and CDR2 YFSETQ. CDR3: CASSPGLAGDGFF. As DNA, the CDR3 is TGCGCCAGCAGCCCGGGACTAGCGGGAGACGGGTTCTTC.

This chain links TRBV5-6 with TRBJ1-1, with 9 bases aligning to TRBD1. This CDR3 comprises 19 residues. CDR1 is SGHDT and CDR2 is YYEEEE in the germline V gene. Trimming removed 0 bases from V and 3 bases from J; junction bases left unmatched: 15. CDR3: CASSLALRDRALKDTEAFF. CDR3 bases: TGTGCCAGCAGCTTGGCTCTCCGGGACAGGGCTCTTAAGGACACTGAAGCTTTCTTT. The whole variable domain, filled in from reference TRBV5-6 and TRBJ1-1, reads DAGVTQSPTHLIKTRGQQVTLRCSPKSGHDTVSWYQQALGQGPQFIFQYYEEEERQRGNFPDRFSGHQFPNYSSELNVNALLLGDSALYLCASSLALRDRALKDTEAFFGQGTRLTVV.

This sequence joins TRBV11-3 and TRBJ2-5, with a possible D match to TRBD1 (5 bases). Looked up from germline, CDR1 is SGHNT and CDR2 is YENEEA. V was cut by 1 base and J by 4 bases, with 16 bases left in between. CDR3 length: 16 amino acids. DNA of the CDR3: TGTGCCAGCAGCTTAGGGGTAGGCCAGGGTTTAGAGACCCAGTACTTC. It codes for CASSLGVGQGLETQYF.

Written as DNA, the CDR3 is TGTGCCAGCAGAGGGGGCGGGTATGAAAAACTGTTTTTT. Encoded protein: CASRGGGYEKLFF. The chain has TRBV2 and TRBJ1-4, with 7 positions matching TRBD1. Trimming at V came to 6 bases and at J to 6 bases, leaving 4 bases not matched to a gene. This CDR3 contains 13 residues. Germline CDR1 reads SNHLY; CDR2 reads FYNNEI.

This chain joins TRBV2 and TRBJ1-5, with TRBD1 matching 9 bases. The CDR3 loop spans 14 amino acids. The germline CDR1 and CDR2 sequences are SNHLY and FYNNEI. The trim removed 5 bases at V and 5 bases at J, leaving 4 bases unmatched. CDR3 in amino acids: CASSQDRGDQPQHF. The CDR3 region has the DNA TGTGCCAGCAGTCAGGACAGGGGCGATCAGCCCCAGCATTTT.

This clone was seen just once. The chain's CDR3 is CASRRGDYYTDTQYF. CDR3 in DNA: TGTGCCAGCAGGAGAGGGGACTATTACACAGATACGCAGTATTTT. The rearrangement uses TRBV6-5 and TRBJ2-3; 7 bases are shared with TRBD2. The CDR3 is 15 amino acids. Germline V lookup: CDR1 MNHEY, CDR2 SVGAGI. V shed 6 bases, J shed 2 bases, and the junction held 8 bases outside the gene matches.

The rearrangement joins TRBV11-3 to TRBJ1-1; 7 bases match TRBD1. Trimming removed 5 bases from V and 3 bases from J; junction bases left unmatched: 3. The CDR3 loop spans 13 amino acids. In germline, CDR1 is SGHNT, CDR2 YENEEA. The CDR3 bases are TGTGCCAGCAGCCGGGACAGCGACACTGAAGCTTTCTTT. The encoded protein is CASSRDSDTEAFF.

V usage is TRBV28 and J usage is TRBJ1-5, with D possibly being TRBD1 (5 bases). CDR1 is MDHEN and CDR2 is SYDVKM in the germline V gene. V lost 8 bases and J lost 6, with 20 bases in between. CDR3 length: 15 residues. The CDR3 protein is CASQRLGAGIQPQHF. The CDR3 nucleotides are TGTGCCAGCCAGAGACTAGGGGCCGGGATTCAGCCCCAGCATTTT.

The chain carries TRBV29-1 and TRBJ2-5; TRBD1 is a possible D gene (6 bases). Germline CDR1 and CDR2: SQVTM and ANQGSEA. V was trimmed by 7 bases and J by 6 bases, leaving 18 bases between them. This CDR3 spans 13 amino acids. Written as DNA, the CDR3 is TGCAGCGGCGATACAGGGTCGGGTCAGACCCAGTACTTC. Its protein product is CSGDTGSGQTQYF.

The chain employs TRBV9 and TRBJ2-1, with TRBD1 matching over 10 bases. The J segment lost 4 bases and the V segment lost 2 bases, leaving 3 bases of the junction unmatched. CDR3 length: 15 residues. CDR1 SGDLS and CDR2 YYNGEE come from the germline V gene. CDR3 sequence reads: CASSVRDRGYNEQFF. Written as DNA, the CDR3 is TGTGCCAGCAGCGTCCGGGACAGGGGTTACAATGAGCAGTTCTTC.

The CDR3 is CASSSGDEQYF. CDR3 in DNA: TGTGCCAGCAGCTCAGGGGACGAGCAGTACTTC. V gene TRBV27 combines with J gene TRBJ2-7; perhaps TRBD1 as D (6 bases). From germline, CDR1 is MNHEY and CDR2 SMNVEV (reference sequence). The V end lost 6 bases, the J end lost 5 bases, and 8 bases lay between the germline ends. The CDR3 covers 11 residues.

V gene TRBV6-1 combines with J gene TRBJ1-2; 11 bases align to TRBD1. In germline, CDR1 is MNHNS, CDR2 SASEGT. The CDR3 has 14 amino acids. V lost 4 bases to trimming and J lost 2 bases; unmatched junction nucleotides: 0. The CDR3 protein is CASSGDRGNYGYTF. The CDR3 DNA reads TGTGCCAGCAGTGGGGACAGGGGGAACTATGGCTACACCTTC.

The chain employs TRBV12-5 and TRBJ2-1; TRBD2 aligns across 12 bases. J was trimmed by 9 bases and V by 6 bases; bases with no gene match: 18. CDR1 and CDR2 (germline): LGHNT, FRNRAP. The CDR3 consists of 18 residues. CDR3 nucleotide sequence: TGTGCTAGTGGCACCACAACCCGGCTAGCGGGAGGGCCCCGTGAGCAGTTCTTC. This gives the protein CASGTTTRLAGGPREQFF.

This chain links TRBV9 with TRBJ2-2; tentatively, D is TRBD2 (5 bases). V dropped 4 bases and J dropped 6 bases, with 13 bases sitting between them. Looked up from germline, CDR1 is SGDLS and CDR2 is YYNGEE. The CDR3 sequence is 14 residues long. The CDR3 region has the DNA TGTGCCAGCAGCCCCGGAACTAGTCCCGGGGAGCTGTTTTTT. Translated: CASSPGTSPGELFF.

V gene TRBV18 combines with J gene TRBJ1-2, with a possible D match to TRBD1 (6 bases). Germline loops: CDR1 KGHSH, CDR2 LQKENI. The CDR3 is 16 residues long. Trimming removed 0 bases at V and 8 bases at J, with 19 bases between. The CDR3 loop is CASSPPSTGGNHGYTF. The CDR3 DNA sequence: TGTGCCAGCTCACCACCCTCGACAGGCGGAAATCACGGCTACACCTTC. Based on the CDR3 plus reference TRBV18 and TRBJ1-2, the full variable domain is NAGVMQNPRHLVRRRGQEARLRCSPMKGHSHVYWYRQLPEEGLKFMVYLQKENIIDESGMPKERFSAEFPKEGPSILRIQQVVRGDSAAYFCASSPPSTGGNHGYTFGSGTRLTVV.

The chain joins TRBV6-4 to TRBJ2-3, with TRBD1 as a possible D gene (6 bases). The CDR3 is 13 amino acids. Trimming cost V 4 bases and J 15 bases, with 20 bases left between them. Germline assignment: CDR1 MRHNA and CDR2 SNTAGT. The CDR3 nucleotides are TGTGCCAGCAGTGGCATGGACAGAGATCCCCTCTATTTT. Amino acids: CASSGMDRDPLYF.

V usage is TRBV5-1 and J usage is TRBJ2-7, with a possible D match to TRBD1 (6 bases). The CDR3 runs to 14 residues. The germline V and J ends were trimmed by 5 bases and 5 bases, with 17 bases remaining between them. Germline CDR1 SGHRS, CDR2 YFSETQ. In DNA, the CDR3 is TGCGCCAGCAGTGACAACAGGGACAACAACGAGCAGTACTTC. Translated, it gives CASSDNRDNNEQYF.

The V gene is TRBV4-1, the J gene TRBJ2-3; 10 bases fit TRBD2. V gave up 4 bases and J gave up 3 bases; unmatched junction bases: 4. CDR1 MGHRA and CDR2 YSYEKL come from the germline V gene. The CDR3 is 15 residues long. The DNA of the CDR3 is TGCGCCAGCAGCCTGATAGCGGGAGGAACAGATACGCAGTATTTT. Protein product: CASSLIAGGTDTQYF.

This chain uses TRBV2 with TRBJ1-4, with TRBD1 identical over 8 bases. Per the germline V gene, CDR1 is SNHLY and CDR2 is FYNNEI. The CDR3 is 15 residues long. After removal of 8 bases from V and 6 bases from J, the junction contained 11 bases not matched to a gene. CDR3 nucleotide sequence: TGTGCCAGCGGTGGTTTCGGGGGACAGGATGAAAAACTGTTTTTT. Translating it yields CASGGFGGQDEKLFF.

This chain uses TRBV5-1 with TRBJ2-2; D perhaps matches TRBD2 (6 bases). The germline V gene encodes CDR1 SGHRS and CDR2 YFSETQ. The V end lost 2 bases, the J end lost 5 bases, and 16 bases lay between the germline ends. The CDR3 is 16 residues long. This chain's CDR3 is CASSFEHGGRTGELFF. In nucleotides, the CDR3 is TGCGCCAGCAGCTTTGAGCACGGGGGTCGTACCGGGGAGCTGTTTTTT.